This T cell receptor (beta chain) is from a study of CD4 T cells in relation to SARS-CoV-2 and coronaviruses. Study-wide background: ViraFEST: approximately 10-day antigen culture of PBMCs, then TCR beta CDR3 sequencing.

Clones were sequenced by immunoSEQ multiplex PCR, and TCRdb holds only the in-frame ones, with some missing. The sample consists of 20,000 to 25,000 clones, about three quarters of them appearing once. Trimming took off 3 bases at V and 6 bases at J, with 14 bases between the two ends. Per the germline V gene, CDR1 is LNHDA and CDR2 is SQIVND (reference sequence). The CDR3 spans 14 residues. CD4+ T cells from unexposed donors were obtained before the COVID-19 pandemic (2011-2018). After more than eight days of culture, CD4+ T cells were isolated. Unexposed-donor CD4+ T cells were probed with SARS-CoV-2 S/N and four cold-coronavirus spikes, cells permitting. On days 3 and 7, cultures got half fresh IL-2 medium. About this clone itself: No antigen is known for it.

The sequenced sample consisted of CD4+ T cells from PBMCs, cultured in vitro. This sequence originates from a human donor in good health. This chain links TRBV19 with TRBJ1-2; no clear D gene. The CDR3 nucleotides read TGTGCCAGTAGTATCCCTTGGAGCGGAAATGGCTACACCTTC. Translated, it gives CASSIPWSGNGYTF.